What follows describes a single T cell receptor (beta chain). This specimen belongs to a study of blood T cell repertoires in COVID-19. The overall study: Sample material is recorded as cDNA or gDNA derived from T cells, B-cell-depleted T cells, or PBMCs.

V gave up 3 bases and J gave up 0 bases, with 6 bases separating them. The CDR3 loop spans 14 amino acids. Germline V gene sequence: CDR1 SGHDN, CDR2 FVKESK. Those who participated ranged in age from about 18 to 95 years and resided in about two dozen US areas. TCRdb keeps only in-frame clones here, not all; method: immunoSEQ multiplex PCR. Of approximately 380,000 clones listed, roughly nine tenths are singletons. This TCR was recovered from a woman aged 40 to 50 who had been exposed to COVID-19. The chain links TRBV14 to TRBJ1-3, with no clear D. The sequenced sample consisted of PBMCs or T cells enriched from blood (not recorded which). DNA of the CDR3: TGTGCCAGCAGCCACCGCGGCTCTGGAAACACCATATATTTT. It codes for CASSHRGSGNTIYF.